The 18 T cell receptor beta chains below were found in one sample sequenced in a study of blood T cells in healthy people across ages. Alongside a J-beta primer mix, a sample-barcoded 5' primer served in a second PCR lasting about 6 to 12 cycles. One entry per CDR3 protein, called by TCRdb with MiXCR from the 5' RACE reads. The sample lists some 930,000 distinct CDR3 sequences; 25% to 30% were seen once. The same sample was also studied in work on T cells of mothers and their children.

The material sequenced was blood. These receptors were obtained from a woman in her forties in good health.

About this clonotype: A much larger clone differs by one base, so this may be a read error. This chain uses TRBV10-3 with TRBJ2-7; D remains ambiguous. Looked up from germline, CDR1 is ENHRY and CDR2 is SYGVKD. CDR3 size: 12 residues. CDR3 sequence (DNA): TGTGCCAGCAGTGACTTAGCCTACGAGCAGTACTTC. Protein: CASSDLAYEQYF.

The V call is TRBV20-1, the J call TRBJ2-7, with 10 nucleotides matching TRBD2. With 0 bases clipped from V and 7 bases from J, the junction kept 12 bases outside the gene matches. This CDR3 spans 16 amino acids. Germline assignment: CDR1 DFQATT and CDR2 SNEGSKA (reference sequence). The CDR3 spells CSARDPSGGPKDEQYF. CDR3 coding DNA: TGCAGTGCTAGAGACCCTAGCGGGGGCCCTAAAGATGAGCAGTACTTC.

This clonotype was counted many times. The chain is built from TRBV30 and TRBJ1-2; TRBD1 matches 9 bases. From germline, CDR1 is GTSNPN and CDR2 SVGIG (reference sequence). This CDR3 is 13 amino acids long. Trimming cost V 1 base and J 8 bases; bases outside gene matches: 5. This CDR3 is CAWSANRGQGYTF. For the CDR3, the DNA is TGTGCCTGGAGTGCTAACAGGGGGCAGGGCTACACCTTC.

This chain joins TRBV6-2 or TRBV6-3 and TRBJ2-5; 7 bases align to TRBD1. Germline values: CDR1 MNHEY, CDR2 SVGEGT. V dropped 5 bases and J dropped 4; count of bases not matched to a gene: 13. The CDR3 totals 16 residues. The CDR3, as DNA: TGTGCCAGCAGTCACTGGACAGGTCGAGGAGGAGAGACCCAGTACTTC. It is translated as CASSHWTGRGGETQYF.

V gene TRBV29-1 combines with J gene TRBJ1-2; tentatively, D is TRBD1 (5 bases). V was clipped by 3 bases and J by 0 bases, with 14 bases between them. The CDR3 covers 15 residues. Germline V lookup: CDR1 SQVTM, CDR2 ANQGSEA. The CDR3 is CSVDSPGLANYGYTF. The CDR3 coding sequence is TGCAGCGTTGACTCCCCAGGGCTAGCTAACTATGGCTACACCTTC.

This clonotype was counted at least ten times. The rearrangement uses TRBV29-1 and TRBJ2-7; D not certain. Looked up from germline, CDR1 is SQVTM and CDR2 is ANQGSEA. The CDR3 is 11 residues long. Trimming left V 4 bases short and J 6 bases short, with 10 bases between. CDR3 residues: CSVAVDGEQYF. DNA of the CDR3: TGCAGCGTTGCCGTGGATGGCGAGCAGTACTTC.

This clonotype was seen repeatedly, ten times or more. This chain connects TRBV6-5 to TRBJ2-5; TRBD1 might be the D (5 bases). V lost 2 bases and J 4 bases, leaving 11 bases between the germline ends. Germline V lookup: CDR1 MNHEY, CDR2 SVGAGI. The CDR3 consists of 14 residues. The CDR3 sequence: CASSYVGQGETQYF. The CDR3 DNA is TGTGCCAGCAGTTACGTGGGGCAGGGAGAGACCCAGTACTTC.

This clonotype showed up many times. The rearrangement uses TRBV5-1 and TRBJ2-1; 7 nucleotides align to TRBD1. The CDR3 covers 14 residues. The germline V gene has CDR1 SGHRS and CDR2 YFSETQ. After removal of 0 bases from V and 6 bases from J, the junction contained 3 bases not matched to a gene. CDR3 protein: CASSLVAGGNEQFF. CDR3 nucleotide sequence: TGCGCCAGCAGCTTGGTAGCAGGGGGCAATGAGCAGTTCTTC. Filled out from reference TRBV5-1 and TRBJ2-1, the complete variable domain reads KAGVTQTPRYLIKTRGQQVTLSCSPISGHRSVSWYQQTPGQGLQFLFEYFSETQRNKGNFPGRFSGRQFSNSRSEMNVSTLELGDSALYLCASSLVAGGNEQFFGPGTRLTVL.

The chain is built from TRBV10-3 and TRBJ1-1; 8 bases line up with TRBD1. Trimming removed 5 bases from V and 11 bases from J; junction bases left unmatched: 13. The CDR3 is made up of 14 amino acids. Germline CDR1 and CDR2: ENHRY and SYGVKD. CDR3 residues: CAISPGTGRGYAFF. As DNA, the CDR3 is TGTGCCATCAGTCCCGGGACAGGCCGGGGGTATGCTTTCTTT.

This clonotype was seen a few times. V gene TRBV2 combines with J gene TRBJ1-2, with unresolved D. The CDR3 length is 15 residues. Germline V lookup: CDR1 SNHLY, CDR2 FYNNEI. Trimming stripped 3 bases from V and 4 bases from J, with 15 bases between. CDR3 bases: TGTGCCAGCAGTGAGTCTAAGCGGACTACCTATGGCTACACCTTC. This encodes CASSESKRTTYGYTF.

This clonotype has at least ten counts. The V and J genes are TRBV11-2 and TRBJ2-7; 7 nucleotides agree with TRBD2. The ends lost 5 bases at V and 7 bases at J; junction bases unmatched: 5. CDR3 size: 12 residues. In germline, CDR1 is SGHAT, CDR2 FQNNGV. CDR3 sequence reads: CASSAGGWEQYF. CDR3 coding DNA: TGTGCCAGCAGCGCCGGGGGGTGGGAGCAGTACTTC.

This clonotype appeared many times. The rearrangement uses TRBV12-3 or TRBV12-4 and TRBJ1-2; perhaps TRBD1 as D (6 bases). The V end was cut by 6 bases, the J end by 8 bases, with 13 bases between. This CDR3 is 12 amino acids long. Here the CDR3 reads CASSQQGLGYTF. Here the CDR3 DNA reads TGTGCCAGCAGCCAACAGGGTCTCGGCTACACCTTC.

This clonotype showed up just a few times. The chain couples TRBV3-1 to TRBJ2-5; the D call may be TRBD1 or TRBD2 (6 bases each). The CDR3 consists of 14 residues. The V gene lost 2 bases and the J gene lost 4 bases, with 11 bases spanning the gap. Per germline, CDR1 LGHDT and CDR2 YNNKEL (reference sequence). The CDR3 sequence is CASSQRGLRETQYF. The CDR3 bases are TGTGCCAGCAGCCAACGGGGGCTACGAGAGACCCAGTACTTC.

The chain has TRBV12-3 or TRBV12-4 and TRBJ1-2, with 8 bases identical to TRBD1. The CDR3 is made up of 16 amino acids. Germline trimming cut 0 bases from V and 6 bases from J; bases unmatched to any gene: 9. CDR3 sequence: CASSLALGQGANGYTF. In DNA, the CDR3 is TGTGCCAGCAGTTTAGCGCTAGGTCAGGGGGCTAATGGCTACACCTTC.

This clonotype came up many times. V usage is TRBV9 and J usage is TRBJ2-1; TRBD2 matches 7 bases. The length of the CDR3 is 15 residues. Germline V gives CDR1 SGDLS, CDR2 YYNGEE. V lost 2 bases, J lost 8 bases, and 10 bases stayed unmatched. CDR3 in amino acids: CASSVWGLPGDEQFF. DNA of the CDR3: TGTGCCAGCAGCGTGTGGGGACTACCTGGGGATGAGCAGTTCTTC.

This chain uses TRBV18 with TRBJ2-3, with a weak D call TRBD1 (6 bases). V was cut by 1 base and J by 5 bases, with 22 bases left in between. This CDR3 has 18 residues. Germline V gene lookup returns CDR1 KGHSH and CDR2 LQKENI. CDR3 amino acids: CASSPRVLNRVRGDTQYF. In DNA form, the CDR3 reads TGTGCCAGCTCACCACGCGTCCTAAACAGGGTTCGAGGAGATACGCAGTATTTT.

The chain employs TRBV5-1 and TRBJ2-2; D may be TRBD2 (6 bases). The germline CDR1 and CDR2 sequences are SGHRS and YFSETQ. V shed 7 bases and J shed 7 bases, with 17 bases lying between them. The CDR3 has 14 residues. CDR3 in DNA: TGCGCCAGCGCCCGGGACTTTTCGGGCGGGGAGCTGTTTTTT. Translating gives CASARDFSGGELFF. Supplemented by reference TRBV5-1 and TRBJ2-2, the full variable domain reads KAGVTQTPRYLIKTRGQQVTLSCSPISGHRSVSWYQQTPGQGLQFLFEYFSETQRNKGNFPGRFSGRQFSNSRSEMNVSTLELGDSALYLCASARDFSGGELFFGEGSRLTVL.

This clonotype was recorded a few times. This chain connects TRBV28 to TRBJ2-7; perhaps TRBD2 as D (5 bases). The CDR3 length is 15 residues. The V gene's germline CDR1 is MDHEN and CDR2 SYDVKM. Trimming took 5 bases from V and 0 from J, leaving 14 bases between them. CDR3 DNA: TGTGCCAGCAGTCTCCCCCGGGGTGCCTCCTACGAGCAGTACTTC. It codes for CASSLPRGASYEQYF.